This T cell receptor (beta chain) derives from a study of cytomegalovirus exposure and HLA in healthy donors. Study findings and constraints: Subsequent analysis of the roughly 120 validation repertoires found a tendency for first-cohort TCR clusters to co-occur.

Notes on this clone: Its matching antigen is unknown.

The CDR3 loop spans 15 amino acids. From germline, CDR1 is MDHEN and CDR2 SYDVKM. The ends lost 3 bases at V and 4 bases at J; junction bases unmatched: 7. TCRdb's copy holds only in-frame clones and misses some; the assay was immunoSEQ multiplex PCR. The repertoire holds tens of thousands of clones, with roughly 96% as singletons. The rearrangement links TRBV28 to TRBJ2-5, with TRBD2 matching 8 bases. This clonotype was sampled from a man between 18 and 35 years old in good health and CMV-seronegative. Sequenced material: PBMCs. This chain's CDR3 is CASSLVPGGAETQYF. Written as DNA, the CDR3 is TGTGCCAGCAGTTTGGTACCGGGAGGGGCAGAGACCCAGTACTTC.